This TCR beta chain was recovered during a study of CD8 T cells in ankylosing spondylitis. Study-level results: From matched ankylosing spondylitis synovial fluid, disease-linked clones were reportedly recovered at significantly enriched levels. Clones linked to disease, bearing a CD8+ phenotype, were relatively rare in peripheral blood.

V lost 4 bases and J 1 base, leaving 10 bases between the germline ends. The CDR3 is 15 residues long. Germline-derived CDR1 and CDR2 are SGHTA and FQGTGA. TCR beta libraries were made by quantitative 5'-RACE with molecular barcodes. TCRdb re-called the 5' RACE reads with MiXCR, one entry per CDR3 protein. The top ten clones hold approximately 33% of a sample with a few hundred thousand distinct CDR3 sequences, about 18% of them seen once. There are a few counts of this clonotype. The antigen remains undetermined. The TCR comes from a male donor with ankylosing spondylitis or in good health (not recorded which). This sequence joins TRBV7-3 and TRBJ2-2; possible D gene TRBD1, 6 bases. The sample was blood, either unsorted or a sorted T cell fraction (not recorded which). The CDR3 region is CASSYATGNTGELFF. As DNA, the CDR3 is TGTGCCAGCAGCTATGCGACAGGGAACACCGGGGAGCTGTTTTTT.